This T cell receptor beta chain was captured in a study of T cell responses to AZD1222 COVID-19 vaccine. The study's findings and limits: Possibly, clonal diversity was underestimated; donors were largely white British and included more females. The repertoires were collected only after the peak T cell response. After two AZD1222 doses, spike-specific TCR breadth and depth rose versus day 0.

Assay: immunoSEQ multiplex PCR; the TCRdb copy retains only in-frame clones and omits some. The sample carries 95,000 to 130,000 clones, more than 75% recorded once. The CDR3 spans 15 residues. Germline lookup yields CDR1 MNHEY and CDR2 SVGAGI. V was shortened by 0 bases and J by 4 bases, with 12 bases between the two germline ends. Concerning this clone: Its antigen is unknown.

Sequencing used peripheral blood, obtained on day 0 of AZD1222 vaccination. This sequence originates from an adult in good health. The genes are TRBV6-5 and TRBJ1-2; D not resolved. CDR3 DNA sequence: TGTGCCAGCAGTTACTCTGCAGACCCCCTCTATGGCTACACCTTC. It codes for CASSYSADPLYGYTF.